What follows are 17 T cell receptor beta chains derived from one specimen sequenced in a study of Ad26.COV2.S vaccination and SARS-CoV-2 variants. Generated by immunoSEQ multiplex PCR, the TCRdb table keeps only in-frame clones and is missing some. The sample lists some 400,000 clones, around 89% occurring once. The sample's treatment: around 19 received Ad26.COV2.S at low or high dose, single or two shots; roughly five received placebo; per-sample allocation not given. Sampling was done on day 63 after the first vaccine or placebo injection. This material consisted of peripheral blood, taken in a trial of Ad26.COV2.S vaccine versus placebo. The origin of the receptors is a person aged 18-65 years who received the Ad26.COV2.S COVID-19 vaccine or a placebo.

This clone was found once. The chain uses TRBV18 and TRBJ1-1, with a tentative D call TRBD1 (6 bases). The CDR3 has 15 residues. CDR1 is KGHSH, CDR2 LQKENI, per germline. Trimming shortened V by 6 bases and J by 2 bases, and 16 bases separated the two germline ends. The CDR3 protein is CASSHGGGLNTEAFF. The CDR3 bases are TGTGCCAGCTCTCACGGCGGGGGGCTTAACACTGAAGCTTTCTTT.

The rearrangement uses TRBV2 and TRBJ2-7; unclear D gene. CDR1 SNHLY and CDR2 FYNNEI come from the germline V gene. The CDR3 is 13 residues long. Trimming took 5 bases from V and 2 from J, leaving 10 bases between them. The CDR3 bases are TGTGCCAGCAGTTTTGCGGCCACCTACGAGCAGTACTTC. This sequence encodes CASSFAATYEQYF.

V is TRBV28 and J is TRBJ1-2, with D unresolved. The length of the CDR3 is 11 residues. Germline values: CDR1 MDHEN, CDR2 SYDVKM. The V end was cut by 5 bases, the J end by 12 bases, with 13 bases between. This CDR3 reads CASSNRAAHTF. CDR3 coding DNA: TGTGCCAGCAGTAACCGCGCGGCCCACACCTTC.

The rearrangement links TRBV29-1 to TRBJ2-1, with a tentative D call TRBD1 (6 bases). Germline lookup yields CDR1 SQVTM and CDR2 ANQGSEA. The CDR3 totals 12 residues. The ends were cut back, 6 bases at V and 9 bases at J, with 15 bases in the middle. The CDR3 spells CSVAPGATEQFF. Here the CDR3 DNA reads TGCAGCGTAGCCCCAGGGGCCACTGAGCAGTTCTTC.

The V call is TRBV30, the J call TRBJ2-7; D gene unclear. There are 12 residues in the CDR3. V gave up 3 bases and J gave up 0 bases, with 6 bases separating them. Germline V lookup: CDR1 GTSNPN, CDR2 SVGIG (reference sequence). Here the CDR3 DNA reads TGTGCCTGGAGGGACGGCTCCTACGAGCAGTACTTC. Protein sequence: CAWRDGSYEQYF.

This clone was seen repeatedly, ten times or more. V usage is TRBV9 and J usage is TRBJ1-4; TRBD1 might be the D (6 bases). With 3 bases removed from V and 5 bases from J, the gap between germline ends came to 17 bases. Germline loops: CDR1 SGDLS, CDR2 YYNGEE. CDR3 length: 16 residues. The CDR3 region is CASSEGQWRKNEKLFF. The CDR3 DNA reads TGTGCCAGCAGCGAGGGACAATGGAGGAAGAATGAAAAACTGTTTTTT.

V and J are TRBV5-4 and TRBJ2-7; 9 bases map to TRBD1. Unmatched junction bases numbered 18, after V lost 4 bases and J lost 4 bases. The CDR3 spans 18 residues. Germline V gene sequence: CDR1 SGHNT, CDR2 YYREEE (reference sequence). CDR3 bases: TGTGCCAGCAGCCGGACGGGGACAGGGAATCCATCGTGGTACGAGCAGTACTTC. Amino acid sequence: CASSRTGTGNPSWYEQYF.

This clone was counted once. The chain has TRBV2 and TRBJ2-1, with 12 bases that match TRBD2. J was trimmed by 6 bases and V by 4 bases; bases with no gene match: 1. CDR3 length: 14 amino acids. Germline loops: CDR1 SNHLY, CDR2 FYNNEI. CDR3 bases: TGTGCCAGCAGTGGGACTAGCGGGGCCAATGAGCAGTTCTTC. This sequence encodes CASSGTSGANEQFF.

CDR3 region: CATKVAGYYETQYF. DNA of the CDR3: TGTGCCACGAAGGTAGCGGGTTATTACGAGACCCAGTACTTC. The V and J genes are TRBV15 and TRBJ2-5; 7 bases are a match to TRBD2. Germline CDR1 and CDR2: LNHNV and YYDKDF (reference sequence). The trim removed 9 bases at V and 5 bases at J, leaving 12 bases unmatched. The CDR3 length is 14 residues.

This sequence joins TRBV7-2 and TRBJ1-2, with 10 positions matching TRBD1. From germline, CDR1 is SGHTA and CDR2 FQGNSA. V shed 5 bases, J shed 8 bases, and the junction held 11 bases outside the gene matches. This CDR3 spans 15 amino acids. Here the CDR3 DNA reads TGTGCCAGCAGCATCCGAGGGACAGGGGAAAAAGGCTACACCTTC. Residues: CASSIRGTGEKGYTF.

The genes are TRBV28 and TRBJ2-5; 8 bases align to TRBD2. The CDR3 sequence is 16 residues long. V dropped 6 bases and J dropped 0; count of bases not matched to a gene: 9. Per germline, CDR1 MDHEN and CDR2 SYDVKM. CDR3 residues: CASRGLPGGYQETQYF. The CDR3 DNA sequence: TGTGCCAGCAGAGGCTTACCGGGAGGGTACCAAGAGACCCAGTACTTC.

The gene calls are TRBV19 and TRBJ2-1; 8 positions match TRBD2. The ends lost 2 bases at V and 5 bases at J; junction bases unmatched: 14. CDR3 length equals 18 residues. Germline V CDR1 and CDR2: LNHDA, SQIVND (reference sequence). The CDR3 sequence is CASSIRSGSGSSHNEQFF. In DNA form, the CDR3 reads TGTGCCAGTAGTATACGAAGCGGGAGCGGGTCTAGCCACAATGAGCAGTTCTTC.

V gene TRBV7-9 combines with J gene TRBJ2-7; D call uncertain. In germline, CDR1 is SEHNR, CDR2 FQNEAQ (reference sequence). This CDR3 is built from 11 residues. The V gene lost 5 bases and the J gene lost 7 bases, with 9 bases spanning the gap. In nucleotides, the CDR3 is TGTGCCAGCAGCCCCGACGGTGAGCAGTACTTC. Translation gives CASSPDGEQYF.

The rearrangement joins TRBV4-3 to TRBJ2-7; D unclear. V lost 1 base and J 5 bases, leaving 21 bases between the germline ends. The CDR3 length is 17 residues. Germline CDR1 reads LGHNA; CDR2 reads YSLEER. CDR3 sequence reads: CASSQVARKVIGNEQYF. CDR3 nucleotides: TGCGCCAGCAGCCAAGTTGCGAGGAAGGTAATTGGGAACGAGCAGTACTTC.

The chain combines TRBV5-1 with TRBJ2-7; a possible D gene is TRBD2 (5 bases). The germline V and J ends were trimmed by 2 bases and 0 bases, with 9 bases remaining between them. This CDR3 is 14 amino acids long. The V gene's germline CDR1 is SGHRS and CDR2 YFSETQ. Here the CDR3 DNA reads TGCGCCAGCAGCTTCATTAGCGACTCCTACGAGCAGTACTTC. Its protein is CASSFISDSYEQYF.

The rearrangement uses TRBV6-4 and TRBJ2-2, with a tentative D call TRBD2 (5 bases). Trimming stripped 6 bases from V and 4 bases from J, with 12 bases between. CDR1 is MRHNA and CDR2 is SNTAGT in the germline V gene. The CDR3 is made up of 14 amino acids. The DNA of the CDR3 is TGTGCCAGCAGCGACGGCGGAGGCACCGGGGAGCTGTTTTTT. This codes for CASSDGGGTGELFF.

This chain joins TRBV19 and TRBJ2-7; TRBD2 matches at 8 bases. In germline, CDR1 is LNHDA, CDR2 SQIVND (reference sequence). V was pared by 0 bases and J by 0 bases, with 7 bases of the junction left unmatched. The CDR3 totals 17 residues. CDR3 residues: CASSIDRERGSSYEQYF. In DNA form, the CDR3 reads TGTGCCAGTAGTATAGATCGGGAGCGGGGGAGCTCCTACGAGCAGTACTTC.